The T cell receptor (beta chain) described here comes from a study of shared clonotypes between healthy human individuals. Findings and limits, study-wide: Clonotype sharing among donors likely depends on sequencing depth. Only blood was sampled, and tissue TCR repertoires likely differ from blood ones.

Germline V CDR1 and CDR2: MNHEY, SMNVEV (reference sequence). V was pared by 6 bases and J by 3 bases, with 12 bases between. This CDR3 comprises 13 residues. Per the authors' pipeline: Junction-only sequences without quality scores were provided by ImmunoSEQ, so filtering was different. Clones were read by immunoSEQ multiplex PCR, and TCRdb kept only the in-frame ones, dropping some. The V and J calls and clone size come from that table; D and trimming were worked out from the DNA. The sample shows approximately 740,000 clones, over 90% of them seen only once. To note about this clone: Antigen unknown.

Selected positively for CCR7 and CD45RO-negative, naive CD8 cells excluded terminally differentiated effector memory CD45RA+ cells. Source material: naive CD8+ T cells sorted from blood. The sequence came from a man aged 25-45 years in good health. The V and J genes are TRBV27 and TRBJ2-7, with D possibly matching TRBD2 (5 bases). Written as DNA, the CDR3 is TGTGCCAGCAGCGGAGGTCCCAACTACGAGCAGTACTTC. Translated, it gives CASSGGPNYEQYF.